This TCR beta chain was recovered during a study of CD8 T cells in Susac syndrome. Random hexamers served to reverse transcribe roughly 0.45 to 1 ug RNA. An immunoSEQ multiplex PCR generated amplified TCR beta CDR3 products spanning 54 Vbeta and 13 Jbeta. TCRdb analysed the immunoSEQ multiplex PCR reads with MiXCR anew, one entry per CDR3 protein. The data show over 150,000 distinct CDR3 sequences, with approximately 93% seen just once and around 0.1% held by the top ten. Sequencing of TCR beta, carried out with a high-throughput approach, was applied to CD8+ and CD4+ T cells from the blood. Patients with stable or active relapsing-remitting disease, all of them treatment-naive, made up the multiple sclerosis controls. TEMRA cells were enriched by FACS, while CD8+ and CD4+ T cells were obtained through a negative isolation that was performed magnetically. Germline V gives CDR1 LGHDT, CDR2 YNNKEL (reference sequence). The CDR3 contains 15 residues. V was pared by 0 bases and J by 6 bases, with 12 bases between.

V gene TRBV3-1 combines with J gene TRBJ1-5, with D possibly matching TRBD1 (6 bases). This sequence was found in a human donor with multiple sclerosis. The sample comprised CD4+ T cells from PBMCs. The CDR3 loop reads CASSQEGAGGQPQHF. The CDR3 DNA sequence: TGTGCCAGCAGCCAAGAGGGGGCCGGGGGTCAGCCCCAGCATTTT. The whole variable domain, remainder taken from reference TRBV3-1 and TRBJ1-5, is DTAVSQTPKYLVTQMGNDKSIKCEQNLGHDTMYWYKQDSKKFLKIMFSYNNKELIINETVPNRFSPKSPDKAHLNLHINSLELGDSAVYFCASSQEGAGGQPQHFGDGTRLSIL.